This T cell receptor beta chain was identified in a study of blood T cell repertoires in COVID-19. V was cut by 3 bases and J by 4 bases, with 18 bases left in between. Germline-derived CDR1 and CDR2 are SGHAT and FQNNGV. CDR3 size: 16 residues. TCRdb keeps only in-frame clones here, not all; method: immunoSEQ multiplex PCR. The profile shows about 34,000 clones, about 94% of them singletons. This receptor was identified in a human donor in a cohort sampled during active COVID-19. The chain has TRBV11-2 and TRBJ2-5, with a weak D call TRBD1 (6 bases). The sample consisted of peripheral blood. DNA for the CDR3: TGTGCCAGCAGCTTCAACGCCAGGGGATATCGAGAGACCCAGTACTTC. It yields the protein CASSFNARGYRETQYF.